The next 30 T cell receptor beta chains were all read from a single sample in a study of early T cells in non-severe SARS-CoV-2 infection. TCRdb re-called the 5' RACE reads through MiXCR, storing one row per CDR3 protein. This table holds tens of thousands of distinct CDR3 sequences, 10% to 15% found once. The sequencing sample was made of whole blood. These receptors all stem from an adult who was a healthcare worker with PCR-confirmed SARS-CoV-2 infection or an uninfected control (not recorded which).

CDR3 loop: CATSDETRGYGYTF. CDR3 nucleotides: TGTGCCACCAGTGATGAAACGAGGGGCTATGGCTACACCTTC. The chain is built from TRBV24-1 and TRBJ1-2, with D possibly being TRBD1 (5 bases). There are 14 residues in the CDR3. Trimming shortened V by 3 bases and J by 4 bases, and 11 bases separated the two germline ends. From germline, CDR1 is KGHDR and CDR2 SFDVKD.

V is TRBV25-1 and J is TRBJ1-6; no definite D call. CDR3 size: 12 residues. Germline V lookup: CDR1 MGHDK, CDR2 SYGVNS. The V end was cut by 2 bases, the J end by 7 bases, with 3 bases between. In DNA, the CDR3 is TGTGCCAGCAGTGAAACAAATTCACCCCTCCACTTT. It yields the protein CASSETNSPLHF.

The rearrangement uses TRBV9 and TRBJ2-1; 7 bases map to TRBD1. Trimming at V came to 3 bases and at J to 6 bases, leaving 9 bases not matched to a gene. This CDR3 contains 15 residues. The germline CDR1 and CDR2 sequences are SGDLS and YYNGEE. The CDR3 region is CASSGTGVKGNEQFF. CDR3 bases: TGTGCCAGCAGCGGCACAGGGGTGAAAGGCAATGAGCAGTTCTTC.

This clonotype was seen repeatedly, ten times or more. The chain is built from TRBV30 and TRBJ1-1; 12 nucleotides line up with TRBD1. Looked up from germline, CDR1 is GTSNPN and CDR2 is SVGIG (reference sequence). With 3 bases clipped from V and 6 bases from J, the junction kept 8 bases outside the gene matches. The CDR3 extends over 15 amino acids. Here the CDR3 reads CAWRTGGQGASEAFF. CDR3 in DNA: TGTGCCTGGAGAACCGGGGGACAGGGGGCTTCTGAAGCTTTCTTT.

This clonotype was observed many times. The DNA for the CDR3 is TGTGCCAGCGGCTCGGGAGGGGCTCCTTCCTACGAGCAGTACTTC. Translation gives CASGSGGAPSYEQYF. The chain uses TRBV6-2 or TRBV6-3 and TRBJ2-7, with 8 positions matching TRBD2. The CDR3 contains 15 residues. The V and J ends lost 8 bases and 1 base, in that order; junction bases with no gene match: 10. Germline V lookup: CDR1 MNHEY, CDR2 SVGEGT.

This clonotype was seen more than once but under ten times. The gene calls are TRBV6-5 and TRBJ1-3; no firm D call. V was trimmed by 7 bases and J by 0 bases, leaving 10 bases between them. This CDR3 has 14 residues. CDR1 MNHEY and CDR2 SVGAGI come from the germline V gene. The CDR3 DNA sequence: TGTGCCAGCACCCGATACCCCTCTGGAAACACCATATATTTT. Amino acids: CASTRYPSGNTIYF.

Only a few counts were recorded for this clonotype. The DNA for the CDR3 is TGTGCCAGTCGATGGGGGGCCGGGGCCAACGTCCTGACTTTC. This translates into CASRWGAGANVLTF. The rearrangement joins TRBV3-1 to TRBJ2-6; tentatively, D is TRBD1 or TRBD2 (6 bases each). Germline CDR1 is LGHDT and CDR2 is YNNKEL (reference sequence). Trimming took off 9 bases at V and 4 bases at J, with 13 bases between the two ends. This CDR3 region has 14 residues. The whole variable domain, remainder taken from reference TRBV3-1 and TRBJ2-6, is DTAVSQTPKYLVTQMGNDKSIKCEQNLGHDTMYWYKQDSKKFLKIMFSYNNKELIINETVPNRFSPKSPDKAHLNLHINSLELGDSAVYFCASRWGAGANVLTFGAGSRLTVL.

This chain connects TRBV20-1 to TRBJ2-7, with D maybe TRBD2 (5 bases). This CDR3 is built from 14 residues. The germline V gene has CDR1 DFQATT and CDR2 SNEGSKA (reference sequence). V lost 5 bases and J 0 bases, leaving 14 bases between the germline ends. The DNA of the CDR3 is TGCAGTGCTCGTAGGACTTTCAGCTCCTACGAGCAGTACTTC. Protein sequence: CSARRTFSSYEQYF.

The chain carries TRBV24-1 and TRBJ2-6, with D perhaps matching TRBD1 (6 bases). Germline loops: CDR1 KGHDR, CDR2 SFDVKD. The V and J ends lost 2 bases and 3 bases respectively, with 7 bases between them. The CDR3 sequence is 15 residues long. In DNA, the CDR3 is TGTGCCACCAGTGATTCAGGGGTTGGGGCCAACGTCCTGACTTTC. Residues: CATSDSGVGANVLTF.

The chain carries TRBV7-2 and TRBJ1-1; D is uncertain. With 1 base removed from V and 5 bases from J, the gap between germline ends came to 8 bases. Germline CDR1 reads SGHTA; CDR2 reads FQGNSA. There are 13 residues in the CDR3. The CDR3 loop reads CASSLGRLTEAFF. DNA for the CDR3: TGTGCCAGCAGCTTAGGCAGGCTAACTGAAGCTTTCTTT.

The CDR3 loop is CASSYNTDTQYF. For the CDR3, the DNA is TGCGCCAGCAGTTATAACACAGATACGCAGTATTTT. This chain connects TRBV5-1 to TRBJ2-3; D ambiguous. The length of the CDR3 is 12 residues. Germline assignment: CDR1 SGHRS and CDR2 YFSETQ. V was cut by 5 bases and J by 2 bases, with 6 bases left in between.

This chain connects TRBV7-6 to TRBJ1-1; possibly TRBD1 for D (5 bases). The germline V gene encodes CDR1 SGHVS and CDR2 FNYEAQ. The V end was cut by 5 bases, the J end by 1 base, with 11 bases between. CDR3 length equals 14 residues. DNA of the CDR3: TGTGCCAGCAGCCTAGGACAATCGAACACTGAAGCTTTCTTT. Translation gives CASSLGQSNTEAFF. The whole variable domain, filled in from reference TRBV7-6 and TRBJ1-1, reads GAGVSQSPRYKVTKRGQDVALRCDPISGHVSLYWYRQALGQGPEFLTYFNYEAQQDKSGLPNDRFSAERPEGSISTLTIQRTEQRDSAMYRCASSLGQSNTEAFFGQGTRLTVV.

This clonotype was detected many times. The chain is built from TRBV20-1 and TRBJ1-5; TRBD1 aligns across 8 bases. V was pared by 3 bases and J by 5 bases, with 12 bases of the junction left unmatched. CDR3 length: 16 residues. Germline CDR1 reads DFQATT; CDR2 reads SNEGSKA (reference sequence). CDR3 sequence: CSARTKGTGDHQPQHF. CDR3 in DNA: TGCAGTGCTAGGACTAAGGGGACAGGTGATCATCAGCCCCAGCATTTT.

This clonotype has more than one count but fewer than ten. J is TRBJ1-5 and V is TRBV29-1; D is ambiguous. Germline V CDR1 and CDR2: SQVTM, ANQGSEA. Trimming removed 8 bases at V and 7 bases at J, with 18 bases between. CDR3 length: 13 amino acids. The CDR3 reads CSYSGISGQPQHF. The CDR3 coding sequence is TGCAGCTACAGCGGTATAAGCGGCCAGCCCCAGCATTTT.

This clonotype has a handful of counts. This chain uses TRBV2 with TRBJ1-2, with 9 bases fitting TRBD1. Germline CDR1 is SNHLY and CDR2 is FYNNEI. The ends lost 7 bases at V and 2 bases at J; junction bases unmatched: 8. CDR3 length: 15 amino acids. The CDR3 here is CASTPGTGLNYGYTF. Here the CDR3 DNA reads TGTGCCAGCACTCCTGGGACAGGGTTAAACTATGGCTACACCTTC.

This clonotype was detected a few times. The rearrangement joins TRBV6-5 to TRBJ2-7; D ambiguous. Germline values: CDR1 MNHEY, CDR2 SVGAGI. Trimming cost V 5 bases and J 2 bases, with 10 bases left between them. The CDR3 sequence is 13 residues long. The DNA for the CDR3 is TGTGCCAGCAGTCCTGTCGGAACCTACGAGCAGTACTTC. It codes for CASSPVGTYEQYF.

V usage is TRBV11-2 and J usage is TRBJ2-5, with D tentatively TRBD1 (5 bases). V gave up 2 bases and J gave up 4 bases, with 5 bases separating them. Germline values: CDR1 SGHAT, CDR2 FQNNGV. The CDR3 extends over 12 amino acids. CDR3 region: CASSLQGETQYF. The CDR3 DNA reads TGTGCCAGCAGCTTACAGGGAGAGACCCAGTACTTC.

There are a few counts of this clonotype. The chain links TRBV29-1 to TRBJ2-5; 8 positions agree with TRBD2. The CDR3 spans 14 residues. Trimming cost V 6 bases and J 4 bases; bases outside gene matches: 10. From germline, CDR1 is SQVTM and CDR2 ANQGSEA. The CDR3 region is CSVMGLGLGETQYF. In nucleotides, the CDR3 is TGCAGCGTGATGGGGCTGGGACTAGGAGAGACCCAGTACTTC.

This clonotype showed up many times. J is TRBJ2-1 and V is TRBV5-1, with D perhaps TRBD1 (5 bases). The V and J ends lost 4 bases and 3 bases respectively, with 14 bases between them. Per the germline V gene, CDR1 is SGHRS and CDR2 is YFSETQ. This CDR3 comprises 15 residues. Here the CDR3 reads CASSPETDYYNEQFF. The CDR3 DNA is TGCGCCAGCAGCCCGGAGACAGATTACTACAATGAGCAGTTCTTC.

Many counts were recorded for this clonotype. Here the CDR3 DNA reads TGTGCCAGCAGATACCAGGGCATCAACGACTATGGCTACACCTTC. As protein: CASRYQGINDYGYTF. J is TRBJ1-2 and V is TRBV6-5, with D perhaps matching TRBD1 (5 bases). CDR1 and CDR2 from the germline V gene are MNHEY and SVGAGI. The CDR3 is 15 residues long. Trimming left V 6 bases short and J 3 bases short, with 17 bases between.

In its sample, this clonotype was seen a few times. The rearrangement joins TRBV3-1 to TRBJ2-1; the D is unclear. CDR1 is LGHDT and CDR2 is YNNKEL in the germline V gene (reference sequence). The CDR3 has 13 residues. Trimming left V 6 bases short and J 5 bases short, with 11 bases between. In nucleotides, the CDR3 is TGTGCCAGCAGTAAGGGCGAAAACAATGAGCAGTTCTTC. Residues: CASSKGENNEQFF.

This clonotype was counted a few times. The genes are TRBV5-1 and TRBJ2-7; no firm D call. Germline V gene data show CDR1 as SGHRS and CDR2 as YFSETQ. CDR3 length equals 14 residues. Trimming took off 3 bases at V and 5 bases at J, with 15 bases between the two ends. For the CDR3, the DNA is TGCGCCAGCAGCTACGGACCCGAGAGCGACGAGCAGTACTTC. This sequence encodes CASSYGPESDEQYF.

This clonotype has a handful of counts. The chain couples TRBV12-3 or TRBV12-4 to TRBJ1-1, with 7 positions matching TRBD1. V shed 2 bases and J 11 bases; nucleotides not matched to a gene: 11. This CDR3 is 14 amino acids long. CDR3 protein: CASSLTGVVSGAFF. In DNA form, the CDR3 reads TGTGCCAGCAGTTTAACAGGGGTCGTTTCGGGGGCTTTCTTT.

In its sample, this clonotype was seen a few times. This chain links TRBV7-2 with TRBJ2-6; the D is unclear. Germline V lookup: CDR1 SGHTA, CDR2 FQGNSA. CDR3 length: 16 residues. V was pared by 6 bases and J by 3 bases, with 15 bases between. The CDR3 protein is CASSNPGHGGANVLTF. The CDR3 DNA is TGTGCCAGCAGTAACCCCGGGCATGGTGGGGCCAACGTCCTGACTTTC.

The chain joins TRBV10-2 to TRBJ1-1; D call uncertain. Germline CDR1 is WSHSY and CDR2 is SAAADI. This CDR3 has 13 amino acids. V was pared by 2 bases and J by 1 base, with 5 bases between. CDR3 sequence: CASSEVGNTEAFF. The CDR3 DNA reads TGCGCCAGCAGTGAGGTGGGGAACACTGAAGCTTTCTTT.

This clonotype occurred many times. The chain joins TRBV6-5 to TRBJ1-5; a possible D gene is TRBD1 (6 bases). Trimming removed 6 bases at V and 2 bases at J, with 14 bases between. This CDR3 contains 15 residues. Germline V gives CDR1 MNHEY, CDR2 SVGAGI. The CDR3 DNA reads TGTGCCAGCAGCAAAACAGGGCTAGGCAATCAGCCCCAGCATTTT. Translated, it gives CASSKTGLGNQPQHF.

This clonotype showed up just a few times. CDR3 DNA sequence: TGTGCCAGCAGCCGTGGACAGATTGGAACTGAAGCTTTCTTT. Amino acids: CASSRGQIGTEAFF. The chain uses TRBV7-6 and TRBJ1-1; weak D call: TRBD1 (6 bases). Trimming removed 5 bases at V and 5 bases at J, with 15 bases between. Germline CDR1 SGHVS, CDR2 FNYEAQ. CDR3 length: 14 amino acids. The full variable domain, its missing parts supplied by reference TRBV7-6 and TRBJ1-1, is GAGVSQSPRYKVTKRGQDVALRCDPISGHVSLYWYRQALGQGPEFLTYFNYEAQQDKSGLPNDRFSAERPEGSISTLTIQRTEQRDSAMYRCASSRGQIGTEAFFGQGTRLTVV.

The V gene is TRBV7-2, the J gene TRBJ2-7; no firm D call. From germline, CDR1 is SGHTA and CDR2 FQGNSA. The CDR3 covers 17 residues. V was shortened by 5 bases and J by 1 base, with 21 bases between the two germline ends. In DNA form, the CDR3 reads TGTGCCAGCAGCCCCGATCGACTGCTTAAACTATCCTACGAGCAGTACTTC. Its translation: CASSPDRLLKLSYEQYF.

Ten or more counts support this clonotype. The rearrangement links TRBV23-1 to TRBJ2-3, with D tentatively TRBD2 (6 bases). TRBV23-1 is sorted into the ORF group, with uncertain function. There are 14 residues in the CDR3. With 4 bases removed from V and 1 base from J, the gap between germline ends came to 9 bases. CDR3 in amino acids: CASSRGGGTDTQYF. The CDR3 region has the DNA TGCGCCAGCAGTCGGGGCGGGGGCACAGATACGCAGTATTTT.

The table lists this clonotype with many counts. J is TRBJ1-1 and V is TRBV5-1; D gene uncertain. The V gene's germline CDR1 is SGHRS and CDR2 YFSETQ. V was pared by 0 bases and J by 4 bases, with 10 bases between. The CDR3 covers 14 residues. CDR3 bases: TGCGCCAGCAGCTTGGATCTGTGGGGCACTGAAGCTTTCTTT. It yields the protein CASSLDLWGTEAFF.